This T cell receptor (beta chain) was sequenced during a study of PD-1 blockade in classical Hodgkin lymphoma. From germline, CDR1 is SGHNT and CDR2 YENEEA. The CDR3 has 14 residues. V lost 3 bases to trimming and J lost 5 bases, with 13 bases between them. TCRdb's table, derived via immunoSEQ multiplex PCR, lists solely in-frame clones and lacks some. The sample lists fewer than 110,000 clones; roughly 90% were seen once. Every one of the patients relapsed after autologous stem cell transplantation (brentuximab vedotin exposure was variable). Remarks on this clone: The antigen is not known.

General observations from the study: Newly diagnosed patients were reported to exhibit reduced baseline TCR diversity relative to healthy donors.

This material consisted of peripheral blood mononuclear cells (PBMCs), taken before the second cycle of nivolumab. The TCR sequence derives from a human donor with classical Hodgkin lymphoma. The chain recombines TRBV11-3 with TRBJ2-5; a possible D gene is TRBD1 (6 bases). CDR3 in amino acids: CASSLGAFGETQYF. The CDR3 bases are TGTGCCAGCAGCTTGGGGGCCTTTGGGGAGACCCAGTACTTC. The variable domain in full, completed from reference TRBV11-3 and TRBJ2-5, reads EAGVVQSPRYKIIEKKQPVAFWCNPISGHNTLYWYLQNLGQGPELLIRYENEEAVDDSQLPKDRFSAERLKGVDSTLKIQPAELGDSAVYLCASSLGAFGETQYFGPGTRLLVL.